Each of the 6 T cell receptor beta chains below was sequenced from the same sample in a study of regulatory T cells in long-lasting Graves disease. The time point was: persistent/refractory GD, antithyroid drugs over 5 years with positive TRAb. Scientists built the TCR library using RNA that was extracted from PBMCs. Libraries of TCR beta came from iRepertoire HTBI primers plus Arm-PCR of CDR3 regions. One entry per CDR3 protein, called by TCRdb with MiXCR from the multiplex PCR reads. The sample has approximately 500,000 distinct CDR3 sequences, about 22% seen once; the top ten hold about 7%. Sequences were derived from peripheral blood mononuclear cells (PBMCs), sampled when the disease was refractory, from a patient treated with antithyroid drugs. These receptors all stem from a female donor with Graves disease.

This clonotype has a count of ten or more. V and J are TRBV10-3 and TRBJ2-5; D is uncertain. From germline, CDR1 is ENHRY and CDR2 SYGVKD. Trimming took off 4 bases at V and 2 bases at J, with 5 bases between the two ends. This CDR3 region has 12 residues. The CDR3 DNA reads as TGTGCCATCAGTGGGGGACAAGAGACCCAGTACTTC. Its protein is CAISGGQETQYF.

This clonotype has a handful of counts. The rearrangement links TRBV7-9 to TRBJ1-4; D is perhaps TRBD1 (6 bases). Trimming took 5 bases from V and 8 from J, leaving 12 bases between them. The V gene's germline CDR1 is SEHNR and CDR2 FQNEAQ (reference sequence). This CDR3 has 13 residues. The CDR3 is CASSLQGLEKLFF. The CDR3 region has the DNA TGTGCCAGCAGCCTCCAGGGGCTCGAAAAACTGTTTTTT.

This clonotype was seen more than once but under ten times. Written as DNA, the CDR3 is TGTGCCAGCAGTTTACGGGGACAGGGGTTTACCGGCAATCAGCCCCAGCATTTT. Protein sequence: CASSLRGQGFTGNQPQHF. The chain uses TRBV28 and TRBJ1-5, with TRBD1 matching 10 bases. The V gene's germline CDR1 is MDHEN and CDR2 SYDVKM. This CDR3 is built from 18 residues. With V trimmed by 2 bases and J by 2 bases, 9 bases remained unmatched.

The table lists this clonotype with many counts. DNA for the CDR3: TGTGCCAGCAGTTTTGGAAAAGTTGGGGCTGGCTACACCTTC. It codes for CASSFGKVGAGYTF. The rearrangement uses TRBV12-3 or TRBV12-4 and TRBJ1-2; TRBD1 might be the D (5 bases). The CDR3 has 14 amino acids. Trimming took 3 bases from V and 7 from J, leaving 15 bases between them.

This clonotype came up many times. V is TRBV24-1 and J is TRBJ2-2, with 14 bases identical to TRBD2. With 4 bases clipped from V and 8 bases from J, the junction kept 8 bases outside the gene matches. The CDR3 totals 17 residues. Germline V CDR1 and CDR2: KGHDR, SFDVKD. The CDR3 loop is CATSDAGTSGRLGELFF. The CDR3 DNA is TGTGCCACCAGTGACGCCGGGACTAGCGGGAGACTGGGGGAGCTGTTTTTT.

V and J are TRBV6-1 and TRBJ2-7; 16 nucleotides align to TRBD2. Unmatched junction bases numbered 11, after V lost 7 bases and J lost 2 bases. Germline V gives CDR1 MNHNS, CDR2 SASEGT. There are 18 residues in the CDR3. The CDR3 loop is CASKLSGTSGRDTYEQYF. CDR3 bases: TGTGCCAGCAAACTCTCCGGGACTAGCGGGAGGGATACCTACGAGCAGTACTTC.